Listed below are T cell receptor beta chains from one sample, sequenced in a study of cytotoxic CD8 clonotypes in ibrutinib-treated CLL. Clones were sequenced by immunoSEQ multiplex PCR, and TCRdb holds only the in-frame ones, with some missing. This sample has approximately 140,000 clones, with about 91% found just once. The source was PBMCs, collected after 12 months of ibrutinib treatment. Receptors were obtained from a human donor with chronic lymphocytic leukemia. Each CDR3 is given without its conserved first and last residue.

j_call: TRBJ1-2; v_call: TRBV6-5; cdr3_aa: ASSQQGGSGGYT
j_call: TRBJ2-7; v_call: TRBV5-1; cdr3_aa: ASSGPAYEQY
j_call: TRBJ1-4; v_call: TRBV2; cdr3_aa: ASKGSKSEKLF
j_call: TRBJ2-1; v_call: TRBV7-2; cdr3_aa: ASSWRTSGTYNEQF
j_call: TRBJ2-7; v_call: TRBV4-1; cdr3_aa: ASSQETGYEQY
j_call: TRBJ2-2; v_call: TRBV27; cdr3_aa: ASSPMGLNTGELF
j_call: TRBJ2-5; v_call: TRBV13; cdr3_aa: ASSLGGLEETQY
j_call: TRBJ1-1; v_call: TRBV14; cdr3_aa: ASSLDPMNTEAF
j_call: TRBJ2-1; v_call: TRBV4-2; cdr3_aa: ASSQEPDASYNEQF
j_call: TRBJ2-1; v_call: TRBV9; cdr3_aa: ASSVAGVYEQF
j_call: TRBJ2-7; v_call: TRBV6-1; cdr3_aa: ASSYAGSSYEQY
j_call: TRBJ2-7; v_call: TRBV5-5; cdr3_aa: ASEPAGTYEQY
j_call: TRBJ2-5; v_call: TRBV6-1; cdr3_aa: ASIITGAWETQY
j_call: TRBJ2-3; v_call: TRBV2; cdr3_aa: ASERGSGPTDTQY
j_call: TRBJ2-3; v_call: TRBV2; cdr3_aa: ASRGDTQY
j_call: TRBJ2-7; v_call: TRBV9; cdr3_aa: ASSVGTSGTYEQY
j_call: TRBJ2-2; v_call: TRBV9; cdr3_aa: ASSPRHTGELF
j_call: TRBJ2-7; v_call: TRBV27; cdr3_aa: ASSPTSGRSGEQY
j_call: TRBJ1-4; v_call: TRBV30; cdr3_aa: AWSDKGLGEKLF
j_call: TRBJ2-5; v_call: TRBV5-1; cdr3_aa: ASRGQGTIQETQY
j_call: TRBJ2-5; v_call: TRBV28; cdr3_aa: ASSSAWTGYQETQY
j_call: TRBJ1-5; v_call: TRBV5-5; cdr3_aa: ASSFNRVGDQPQH
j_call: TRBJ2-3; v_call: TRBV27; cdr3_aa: ASSLRQDLDTQY
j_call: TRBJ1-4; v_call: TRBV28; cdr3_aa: ASSPLIRDRGPNEKLF
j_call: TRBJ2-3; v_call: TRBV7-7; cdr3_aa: ASPCRGPYTDTQY
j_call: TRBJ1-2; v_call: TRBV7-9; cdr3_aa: ASSLSKDGSYGYT
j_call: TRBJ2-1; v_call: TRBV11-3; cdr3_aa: ASSSSGDGNEQF
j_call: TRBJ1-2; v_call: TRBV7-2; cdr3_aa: ASSLRRVGPDGYT
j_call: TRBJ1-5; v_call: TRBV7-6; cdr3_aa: ASSIMGQGGQPQH
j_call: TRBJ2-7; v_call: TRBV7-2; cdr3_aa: ASSLATGSSYEQY
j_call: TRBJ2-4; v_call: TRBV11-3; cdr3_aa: ASSLRTSGDGKNIQY
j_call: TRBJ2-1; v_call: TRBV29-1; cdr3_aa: SVENREGGEQF
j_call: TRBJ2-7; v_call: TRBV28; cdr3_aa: ASSSVRDRPYEQY
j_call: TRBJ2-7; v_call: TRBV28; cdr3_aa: ASSLWNAGSGEQY
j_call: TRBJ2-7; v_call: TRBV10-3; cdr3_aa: AISEWDYEQY
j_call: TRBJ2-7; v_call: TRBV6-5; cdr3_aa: ASSPLGGGKDEQY
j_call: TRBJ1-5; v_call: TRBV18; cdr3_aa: ASSRLSGAQPQH
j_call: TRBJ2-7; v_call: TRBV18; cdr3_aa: ASSPYSRQGPDEQY
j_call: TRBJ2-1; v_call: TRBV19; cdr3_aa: ASSGTSDNNEQF
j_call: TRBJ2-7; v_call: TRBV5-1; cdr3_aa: ASSHEGGNYEQY
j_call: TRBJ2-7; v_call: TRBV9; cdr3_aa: ASSTTGSSYEQY
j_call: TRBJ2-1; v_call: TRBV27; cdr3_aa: ASSLNSYNEQF
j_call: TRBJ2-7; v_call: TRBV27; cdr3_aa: ASSIQRGSSYEQY
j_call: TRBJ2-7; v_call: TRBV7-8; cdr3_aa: ASSARGGLYEQY
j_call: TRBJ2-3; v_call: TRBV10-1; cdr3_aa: ASSESMDSTDTQY
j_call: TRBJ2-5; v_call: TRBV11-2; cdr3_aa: ASSLAFSGRSETQY
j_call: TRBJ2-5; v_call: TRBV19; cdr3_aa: ASSIAGTGVETQY
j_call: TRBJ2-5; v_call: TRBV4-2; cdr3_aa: ASSPKKRGETQY
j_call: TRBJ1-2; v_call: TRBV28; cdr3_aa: ASSHGTGNFYGYT
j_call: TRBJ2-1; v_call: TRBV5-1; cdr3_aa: ASSLASGNEQF
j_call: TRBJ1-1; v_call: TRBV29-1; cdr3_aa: SVEGTFRNTEAF
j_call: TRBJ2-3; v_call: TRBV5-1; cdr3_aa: ASSGGQPSTDTQY
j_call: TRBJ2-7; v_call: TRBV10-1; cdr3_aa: ASSGTPHYEQY
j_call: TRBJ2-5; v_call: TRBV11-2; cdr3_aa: ASSIRLAGQETQY
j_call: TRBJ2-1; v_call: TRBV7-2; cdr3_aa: ASTDPLVAQF
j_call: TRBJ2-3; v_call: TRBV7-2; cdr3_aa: ASSQSSGRSTDTQY
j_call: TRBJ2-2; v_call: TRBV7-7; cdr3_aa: ASSPGNTNTGELF
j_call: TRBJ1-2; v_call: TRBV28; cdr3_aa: ASSTPSGTGAYGYT